These 26 T cell receptor beta chains came from one sample sequenced in a study of control samples from healthy donors and cancer patients. The method was immunoSEQ multiplex PCR; TCRdb's version includes in-frame clones alone and lacks a portion of them. This table has approximately 40,000 clones, 60% to 80% appearing once. The specimen was formalin-fixed, paraffin-embedded tissue. These receptors originate from a male donor with melanoma.

The chain uses TRBV5-1 and TRBJ2-7; TRBD1 matches 7 bases. Germline trimming cut 3 bases from V and 10 bases from J; bases unmatched to any gene: 7. In germline, CDR1 is SGHRS, CDR2 YFSETQ. This CDR3 spans 12 amino acids. The CDR3 protein is CASSSERTGQYF. The CDR3 bases are TGCGCCAGCAGCTCGGAAAGGACAGGACAGTACTTC.

The rearrangement links TRBV10-3 to TRBJ1-1; D remains ambiguous. There are 14 residues in the CDR3. V was clipped by 5 bases and J by 3 bases, with 13 bases between them. Germline V gives CDR1 ENHRY, CDR2 SYGVKD. The CDR3 protein is CAISQSDQDTEAFF. DNA of the CDR3: TGTGCCATCAGTCAGAGTGATCAGGACACTGAAGCTTTCTTT.

J is TRBJ1-1 and V is TRBV29-1, with 7 bases matching TRBD1. CDR3 length equals 14 residues. Germline CDR1 reads SQVTM; CDR2 reads ANQGSEA. Trimming took 4 bases from V and 1 from J; bases not matched to a gene: 6. CDR3 amino acids: CSVARTGWNTEAFF. CDR3 nucleotide sequence: TGCAGCGTTGCCCGGACAGGCTGGAACACTGAAGCTTTCTTT.

Concerning this clone itself: Other DNA variants within this sample encode the same CDR3. This chain uses TRBV5-1 with TRBJ2-5; 11 nucleotides agree with TRBD2. Trimming removed 0 bases from V and 0 bases from J; junction bases left unmatched: 7. CDR1 is SGHRS and CDR2 is YFSETQ in the germline V gene. The CDR3 has 18 residues. The CDR3 region has the DNA TGCGCCAGCAGCTTGGGACTAGCGGGAAGGATATACCAAGAGACCCAGTACTTC. The encoded protein is CASSLGLAGRIYQETQYF.

The CDR3 here is CASQTPLAGAGELFF. The CDR3 region has the DNA TGTGCCAGTCAAACGCCTCTAGCGGGAGCCGGGGAGCTGTTTTTT. The rearrangement uses TRBV19 and TRBJ2-2; TRBD2 aligns across 10 bases. V was pared by 8 bases and J by 6 bases, with 9 bases of the junction left unmatched. Per the germline V gene, CDR1 is LNHDA and CDR2 is SQIVND (reference sequence). The CDR3 has 15 residues. Combining the CDR3 with reference TRBV19 and TRBJ2-2 gives the whole variable domain DGGITQSPKYLFRKEGQNVTLSCEQNLNHDAMYWYRQDPGQGLRLIYYSQIVNDFQKGDIAEGYSVSREKKESFPLTVTSAQKNPTAFYLCASQTPLAGAGELFFGEGSRLTVL.

Details on this clone: The junction does not match germline at one end; this may be a read error. The gene calls are TRBV7-7 and TRBJ2-2, with D tentatively TRBD2 (5 bases). This CDR3 is 12 amino acids long. Germline CDR1 reads SSHAT; CDR2 reads FNYEAQ (reference sequence). The CDR3 protein is CATGSISGELFF. DNA for the CDR3: TGTGCCACCGGAAGTATATCCGGGGAACTGTTTTTT.

The chain recombines TRBV19 with TRBJ1-5; D call uncertain. This CDR3 has 14 residues. The V end was cut by 6 bases, the J end by 5 bases, with 14 bases between. Germline CDR1 and CDR2: LNHDA and SQIVND (reference sequence). This CDR3 reads CASSLRRYDQPQHF. The CDR3 bases are TGTGCCAGTAGCCTTCGAAGATACGATCAGCCCCAGCATTTT. Combining the CDR3 with reference TRBV19 and TRBJ1-5 gives the whole variable domain DGGITQSPKYLFRKEGQNVTLSCEQNLNHDAMYWYRQDPGQGLRLIYYSQIVNDFQKGDIAEGYSVSREKKESFPLTVTSAQKNPTAFYLCASSLRRYDQPQHFGDGTRLSIL.

Turning to this clone: A much larger clone is a single base away; this may be a read error. The chain is built from TRBV15 and TRBJ1-6; the D gene is possibly TRBD1 (5 bases). The CDR3 totals 16 residues. Germline assignment: CDR1 LNHNV and CDR2 YYDKDF (reference sequence). CDR3 DNA sequence: TGTGTCACCAGCAGAGGGGAGAGCTCCTATAATTCACCCCTCCACTTT. It specifies CVTSRGESSYNSPLHF.

The chain links TRBV3-1 (or the pseudogene TRBV3-2) to TRBJ1-2, with 9 bases lining up with TRBD1. CDR1 is LGHDT, CDR2 YNNKEL, per germline (reference sequence). Unmatched junction bases numbered 14, after V lost 1 base and J lost 5 bases. This CDR3 region has 18 residues. The CDR3 nucleotides are TGTGCCAGCAGCCAAGTATACGGGGGGGGACAGGGACGATATGGCTACACCTTC. It encodes CASSQVYGGGQGRYGYTF.

V gene TRBV7-9 combines with J gene TRBJ1-6, with 10 nucleotides matching TRBD1. V dropped 1 base and J dropped 9; count of bases not matched to a gene: 0. The CDR3 sequence is 14 residues long. Germline CDR1 and CDR2: SEHNR and FQNEAQ (reference sequence). Here the CDR3 DNA reads TGTGCCAGCAGCTTAGGGACAGGGGGTTCACCCCTCCACTTT. This codes for CASSLGTGGSPLHF.

This clone is a singleton in its sample. This rearrangement joins TRBV10-3 to TRBJ1-1; 11 bases are a match to TRBD1. The germline V gene has CDR1 ENHRY and CDR2 SYGVKD. The CDR3 has 14 residues. The ends lost 6 bases at V and 5 bases at J; junction bases unmatched: 5. The CDR3, as DNA: TGTGCCATCAGCGGGACAGGGGGTTGGACTGAAGCTTTCTTT. Protein sequence: CAISGTGGWTEAFF.

CDR3 region: CASSEGGGRGDTQYF. The CDR3 coding sequence is TGTGCCAGCAGTGAGGGGGGTGGGAGAGGAGATACGCAGTATTTT. The chain has TRBV2 and TRBJ2-3; possible D gene TRBD2, 6 bases. Germline V CDR1 and CDR2: SNHLY, FYNNEI. Trimming removed 3 bases at V and 5 bases at J, with 15 bases between. This CDR3 is 15 amino acids long.

J is TRBJ2-7 and V is TRBV19, with TRBD2 matching 13 bases. Germline trimming cut 5 bases from V and 2 bases from J; bases unmatched to any gene: 3. Germline loops: CDR1 LNHDA, CDR2 SQIVND (reference sequence). The CDR3 is made up of 15 amino acids. The CDR3 sequence is CASSSGLAGPYEQYF. In DNA form, the CDR3 reads TGTGCCAGTAGTTCGGGACTAGCGGGGCCCTACGAGCAGTACTTC.

The rearrangement uses TRBV29-1 and TRBJ1-5, with 7 positions matching TRBD1. Losses at the gene ends were 5 bases for V and 5 bases for J; bases not matched to a gene: 6. The germline V gene encodes CDR1 SQVTM and CDR2 ANQGSEA. The CDR3 runs 13 residues. Here the CDR3 reads CSVRRGFDQPQHF. CDR3 DNA sequence: TGCAGCGTTCGCAGGGGGTTTGATCAGCCCCAGCATTTT.

This chain connects TRBV14 to TRBJ1-2, with D hard to call. Per germline, CDR1 SGHDN and CDR2 FVKESK. CDR3 length equals 13 residues. The V and J ends lost 1 base and 5 bases respectively, with 8 bases between them. CDR3 residues: CASSQGATYGYTF. The CDR3 nucleotides are TGTGCCAGCAGCCAAGGGGCTACATATGGCTACACCTTC.

About this clone: Being one base from a much bigger clone, this may be a read error. The chain joins TRBV7-9 to TRBJ1-1; TRBD1 is a possible D gene (6 bases). The CDR3 is made up of 13 amino acids. CDR1 SEHNR and CDR2 FQNEAQ come from the germline V gene (reference sequence). The CDR3 region has the DNA TGTGCCAGCGGCGGAGGGACACGTACTGAAACTTTCTTT. It encodes CASGGGTRTETFF.

The CDR3 bases are TGTGCCAGCAGTGATACTGAAGCTTTCTTT. Translation gives CASSDTEAFF. The rearrangement uses TRBV2 and TRBJ1-1; D gene ambiguous. Germline V gene sequence: CDR1 SNHLY, CDR2 FYNNEI. The CDR3 covers 10 residues. V shed 3 bases and J shed 5 bases, with 1 base lying between them.

Turning to this clone: The junction shows a germline mismatch at one end, possibly a read error. The sample carries other DNA sequences with the same CDR3. The chain joins TRBV28 to TRBJ1-1; no firm D call. Germline lookup yields CDR1 MDHEN and CDR2 SYDVKM. The length of the CDR3 is 13 residues. The CDR3: CASSRSGEAEAFF. The CDR3 coding sequence is TGTGCTAGCAGTCGAAGCGGCGAAGCTGAAGCTTTCTTT. Supplemented by reference TRBV28 and TRBJ1-1, the full variable domain reads DVKVTQSSRYLVKRTGEKVFLECVQDMDHENMFWYRQDPGLGLRLIYFSYDVKMKEKGDIPEGYSVSREKKERFSLILESASTNQTSMYLCASSRSGEAEAFFGQGTRLTVV.

The rearrangement links TRBV6-5 to TRBJ2-7; 7 positions match TRBD1. V was pared by 1 base and J by 2 bases, with 8 bases of the junction left unmatched. Per germline, CDR1 MNHEY and CDR2 SVGAGI. The CDR3 runs to 16 residues. The CDR3 here is CASSYLPGQPTYEQYF. The CDR3 nucleotides are TGTGCCAGCAGTTACTTACCGGGACAGCCGACCTACGAGCAGTACTTC.

A single count supports this clone. The J gene is TRBJ2-2, the V gene TRBV27; 9 nucleotides agree with TRBD1. V trimming: 6 bases; J trimming: 4 bases; junction bases outside the gene matches: 9. CDR1 is MNHEY, CDR2 SMNVEV, per germline (reference sequence). This CDR3 is 16 amino acids long. The CDR3 DNA follows: TGTGCCAGCAGACGGGACAGGGTGCGGGGCACCGGGGAGCTGTTTTTT. Its protein is CASRRDRVRGTGELFF.

In this sample, this clone turned up many times. The sample carries other DNA sequences with the same CDR3. The J gene is TRBJ2-5, the V gene TRBV14, with no clear D. The CDR3 runs to 14 residues. The ends were cut back, 1 base at V and 0 bases at J, with 6 bases in the middle. The V gene's germline CDR1 is SGHDN and CDR2 FVKESK. The CDR3 DNA follows: TGTGCCAGCAGCCAAGCTCGGTACCAAGAGACCCAGTACTTC. Its translation: CASSQARYQETQYF. The whole variable domain, remainder taken from reference TRBV14 and TRBJ2-5, is EAGVTQFPSHSVIEKGQTVTLRCDPISGHDNLYWYRRVMGKEIKFLLHFVKESKQDESGMPNNRFLAERTGGTYSTLKVQPAELEDSGVYFCASSQARYQETQYFGPGTRLLVL.

Only a few counts were recorded for this clone. This chain links TRBV27 with TRBJ1-1, with D unclear. V was clipped by 4 bases and J by 0 bases, with 9 bases between them. This CDR3 has 14 residues. The germline CDR1 and CDR2 sequences are MNHEY and SMNVEV (reference sequence). The CDR3 DNA is TGTGCCAGCAGTTCCCGGTTATTGAACACTGAAGCTTTCTTT. Translated: CASSSRLLNTEAFF.

This clone has more than one count but fewer than ten. The chain has TRBV18 and TRBJ2-6, with D perhaps TRBD1 or TRBD2 (5 bases each). Trimming shortened V by 0 bases and J by 0 bases, and 12 bases separated the two germline ends. CDR3 size: 18 residues. Germline CDR1 and CDR2: KGHSH and LQKENI. The CDR3 loop is CASSPPGPGNSGANVLTF. The CDR3 bases are TGTGCCAGCTCACCACCGGGACCTGGGAACTCTGGGGCCAACGTCCTGACTTTC.

The rearrangement uses TRBV25-1 and TRBJ2-7; D is perhaps TRBD1 (6 bases). CDR1 MGHDK and CDR2 SYGVNS come from the germline V gene. V was cut by 3 bases and J by 2 bases, with 11 bases left in between. The CDR3 has 14 amino acids. The CDR3 DNA sequence: TGTGCCAGCAGTGATGCCGGGACACCCTACGAGCAGTACTTC. This translates into CASSDAGTPYEQYF.

This clone was observed a handful of times. This chain uses TRBV6-5 with TRBJ2-7; maybe TRBD1 (6 bases). Germline CDR1 MNHEY, CDR2 SVGAGI. The CDR3 extends over 13 amino acids. Trimming cost V 7 bases and J 2 bases, with 12 bases left between them. The CDR3 loop reads CASTPGHTYEQYF. The CDR3, as DNA: TGTGCCAGCACCCCGGGACATACCTACGAGCAGTACTTC.

This chain links TRBV5-1 with TRBJ2-5; D not resolved. The length of the CDR3 is 14 residues. V was clipped by 2 bases and J by 4 bases, with 12 bases between them. CDR1 is SGHRS, CDR2 YFSETQ, per germline. CDR3 DNA sequence: TGCGCCAGCAGCTTAGGGTCTAGTGCAGAGACCCAGTACTTC. Protein sequence: CASSLGSSAETQYF.